This TCR beta chain came from a study of T cell responses to AZD1222 COVID-19 vaccine. CDR3 length: 17 amino acids. Germline V gene sequence: CDR1 MGHRA, CDR2 YSYEKL. Trimming took off 1 base at V and 0 bases at J, with 10 bases between the two ends. Repertoires were generated with immunoSEQ multiplex PCR, while TCRdb's copy carries only in-frame clones and drops some. Seen here are approximately 110,000 clones, about 90% observed once, and the top ten hold roughly a tenth. This clonotype originated in an adult in good health. V gene TRBV4-1 combines with J gene TRBJ1-6, with TRBD1 as a possible D gene (6 bases). The sequencing here drew on peripheral blood, taken on day 0 of AZD1222 vaccination. The CDR3 loop is CASSQGTVSSYNSPLHF. As DNA, the CDR3 is TGCGCCAGCAGCCAAGGGACAGTTTCCTCCTATAATTCACCCCTCCACTTT.